This entry lists 24 T cell receptor beta chains sequenced from one sample in a study of OX40 agonist ivuxolimab in advanced cancers. Only in-frame clones appear in the TCRdb table, and some are missing; sequencing was by immunoSEQ multiplex PCR. The sample lists 85,000 to 90,000 clones; more than 70% were seen once. Sequenced material: CD4+ or CD8+ T cells sorted from blood, taken in a trial of the OX40 agonist ivuxolimab. The source is an adult with an advanced solid tumor such as melanoma, head and neck, liver or kidney cancer.

The genes are TRBV27 and TRBJ2-1, with D tentatively TRBD2 (5 bases). Per germline, CDR1 MNHEY and CDR2 SMNVEV (reference sequence). CDR3 length: 15 amino acids. V was clipped by 6 bases and J by 3 bases, with 15 bases between them. The CDR3 region is CASSRGLPNYNEQFF. DNA of the CDR3: TGTGCCAGCAGCCGAGGACTTCCTAACTACAATGAGCAGTTCTTC.

V is TRBV11-2 and J is TRBJ2-2; D not certain. The germline V and J ends were trimmed by 5 bases and 5 bases, with 9 bases remaining between them. The germline CDR1 and CDR2 sequences are SGHAT and FQNNGV. CDR3 size: 13 residues. CDR3 nucleotides: TGTGCCAGCAGCGTCCTGTCGACCGGGGAGCTGTTTTTT. Translated, it gives CASSVLSTGELFF.

Worth noting for this clone: Different DNA sequences within this sample yield the same CDR3. V is TRBV20-1 and J is TRBJ2-3; no clear D. The germline gives CDR1 DFQATT, CDR2 SNEGSKA (reference sequence). The V gene lost 4 bases and the J gene lost 3 bases, with 5 bases spanning the gap. This CDR3 is built from 11 residues. The CDR3 DNA sequence: TGCAGTGCTAAGTTGACAGATACGCAGTATTTT. This encodes CSAKLTDTQYF.

V and J are TRBV18 and TRBJ2-3; D is uncertain. Trimming took 5 bases from V and 0 from J, leaving 18 bases between them. CDR1 KGHSH and CDR2 LQKENI come from the germline V gene. The CDR3 has 17 residues. The CDR3 bases are TGTGCCAGCTCAACCAATCCCGCTGGAGCGAGCACAGATACGCAGTATTTT. Residues: CASSTNPAGASTDTQYF.

The sample holds a few counts of this clone. One junction end does not reproduce the germline sequence, and a read error may be involved. CDR3 sequence reads: CASSEGTSIDTQYF. The CDR3 DNA is TGTGCCAGCAGTGAGGGGACTAGCATAGATACGCAGTATTTT. The chain employs TRBV6-1 and TRBJ2-3; 9 bases align to TRBD2. The CDR3 covers 14 residues. From germline, CDR1 is MNHNS and CDR2 SASEGT.

The chain carries TRBV19 and TRBJ2-3; D is undetermined. The CDR3 is made up of 11 amino acids. Germline V gives CDR1 LNHDA, CDR2 SQIVND (reference sequence). V was clipped by 7 bases and J by 2 bases, with 4 bases between them. The CDR3 DNA reads as TGTGCCAGTACATCCACAGATACGCAGTATTTT. Its protein product is CASTSTDTQYF.

The gene calls are TRBV27 and TRBJ1-1, with D tentatively TRBD1 (5 bases). Trimming stripped 5 bases from V and 3 bases from J, with 16 bases between. This CDR3 spans 15 amino acids. CDR1 is MNHEY and CDR2 is SMNVEV in the germline V gene (reference sequence). The CDR3 DNA sequence: TGTGCCAGCAGTCTCAGGGAAGCTGAAGACACTGAAGCTTTCTTT. This codes for CASSLREAEDTEAFF.

The rearrangement links TRBV18 to TRBJ1-4; no definite D call. Trimming removed 6 bases from V and 7 bases from J, with 21 bases in between. This CDR3 region has 16 residues. CDR1 is KGHSH and CDR2 is LQKENI in the germline V gene. The CDR3 region has the DNA TGTGCCAGCTCCCCCACCAGCCGGGATGTAGTTGAAAAACTGTTTTTT. Translating it yields CASSPTSRDVVEKLFF.

V is TRBV15 and J is TRBJ2-1; 7 bases map to TRBD1. The CDR3 spans 16 residues. CDR1 is LNHNV, CDR2 YYDKDF, per germline (reference sequence). J gave up 6 bases and V 3 bases, and 11 bases lay outside the gene matches. CDR3 coding DNA: TGTGCCACCAGCAGGGGCTACAGGGGAGACGGCAATGAGCAGTTCTTC. Translating gives CATSRGYRGDGNEQFF.

This sequence joins TRBV7-9 and TRBJ1-2, with a tentative D call TRBD1 (5 bases). This CDR3 comprises 15 residues. Trimming took 1 base from V and 3 from J, leaving 12 bases between them. Per the germline V gene, CDR1 is SEHNR and CDR2 is FQNEAQ (reference sequence). The CDR3 reads CASSLGGAVDYGYTF. CDR3 nucleotides: TGTGCCAGCAGCTTAGGAGGGGCGGTGGACTATGGCTACACCTTC.

The chain joins TRBV7-6 to TRBJ2-1; TRBD2 matches 9 bases. The germline CDR1 and CDR2 sequences are SGHVS and FNYEAQ. This CDR3 is 19 amino acids long. Trimming took 4 bases from V and 7 from J; bases not matched to a gene: 20. CDR3 coding DNA: TGTGCCAGCAGCTCCCGCATTAGCGGGAGCTCACATGTAGTTAATGAGCAGTTCTTC. Translating gives CASSSRISGSSHVVNEQFF.

The chain carries TRBV12-5 and TRBJ2-5; TRBD1 matches at 7 bases. Per germline, CDR1 LGHNT and CDR2 FRNRAP. This CDR3 region has 12 residues. Germline trimming cut 7 bases from V and 1 base from J; bases unmatched to any gene: 0. CDR3 bases: TGTGCTAGTGCAGGGGGCCAAGAGACCCAGTACTTC. Protein sequence: CASAGGQETQYF.

The J gene is TRBJ1-3, the V gene TRBV7-6, with D hard to call. This CDR3 is built from 15 residues. V lost 4 bases and J lost 0, with 10 bases in between. CDR1 is SGHVS and CDR2 is FNYEAQ in the germline V gene. The CDR3 sequence is CASSSYYSSGNTIYF. In DNA form, the CDR3 reads TGTGCCAGCAGCTCATACTACAGCTCTGGAAACACCATATATTTT.

The gene calls are TRBV5-6 and TRBJ2-2; 7 bases fit TRBD1. This CDR3 is 15 amino acids long. V lost 0 bases, J lost 4 bases, and 3 bases stayed unmatched. The germline V gene encodes CDR1 SGHDT and CDR2 YYEEEE. CDR3 protein: CASSLGTGATGELFF. CDR3 DNA: TGTGCCAGCAGCTTGGGCACAGGGGCCACCGGGGAGCTGTTTTTT.

V gene TRBV6-5 combines with J gene TRBJ1-5; no reliable D call. V lost 4 bases, J lost 6 bases, and 13 bases lay in between. Germline-derived CDR1 and CDR2 are MNHEY and SVGAGI. The CDR3 extends over 14 amino acids. In DNA, the CDR3 is TGTGCCAGCAGTTCCATTGGGGTTTTTCAGCCCCAGCATTTT. This translates into CASSSIGVFQPQHF.

This sequence joins TRBV7-2 and TRBJ2-7; D unclear. This CDR3 contains 13 residues. Germline lookup yields CDR1 SGHTA and CDR2 FQGNSA. Trimming stripped 1 base from V and 4 bases from J, with 8 bases between. The CDR3 coding sequence is TGTGCCAGCAGCTTAGTCAGGTCTTACGAGCAGTACTTC. Protein sequence: CASSLVRSYEQYF.

This clone was recorded only once. The CDR3 loop reads CAWSVGGSTDTQYF. The CDR3, as DNA: TGTGCCTGGAGTGTCGGGGGGAGCACAGATACGCAGTATTTT. This sequence joins TRBV30 and TRBJ2-3; 7 bases line up with TRBD2. The CDR3 has 14 residues. Germline trimming cut 0 bases from V and 0 bases from J; bases unmatched to any gene: 0. Germline lookup yields CDR1 GTSNPN and CDR2 SVGIG (reference sequence).

The chain couples TRBV28 to TRBJ1-5; tentatively, D is TRBD1 (6 bases). CDR1 and CDR2 from the germline V gene are MDHEN and SYDVKM. This CDR3 spans 15 amino acids. Trimming shortened V by 1 base and J by 1 base, and 8 bases separated the two germline ends. CDR3 DNA sequence: TGTGCCAGCAGTTTATTAGGGACAAGCAATCAGCCCCAGCATTTT. Protein sequence: CASSLLGTSNQPQHF.

V is TRBV2 and J is TRBJ2-3, with 12 bases lining up with TRBD2. This CDR3 is 14 amino acids long. V was pared by 7 bases and J by 5 bases, with 4 bases of the junction left unmatched. The germline V gene has CDR1 SNHLY and CDR2 FYNNEI. The CDR3 DNA sequence: TGTGCCAGCAAGTCTAGCGGGGGGGGAGATACGCAGTATTTT. Encoded protein: CASKSSGGGDTQYF. Combining the CDR3 with reference TRBV2 and TRBJ2-3 gives the whole variable domain EPEVTQTPSHQVTQMGQEVILRCVPISNHLYFYWYRQILGQKVEFLVSFYNNEISEKSEIFDDQFSVERPDGSNFTLKIRSTKLEDSAMYFCASKSSGGGDTQYFGPGTRLTVL.

The genes are TRBV5-4 and TRBJ2-7; D unclear. The V end was cut by 1 base, the J end by 4 bases, with 18 bases between. The CDR3 has 16 residues. Germline CDR1 is SGHNT and CDR2 is YYREEE (reference sequence). The CDR3 DNA reads TGTGCCAGCAGCTTGCTAACGGGTGGATCGCTTTACGAGCAGTACGTC. Translation gives CASSLLTGGSLYEQYV.

The chain joins TRBV18 to TRBJ2-4, with 8 bases fitting TRBD2. This CDR3 has 14 amino acids. Unmatched junction bases numbered 2, after V lost 1 base and J lost 6 bases. CDR1 and CDR2 from the germline V gene are KGHSH and LQKENI. In DNA, the CDR3 is TGTGCCAGCTCACCACAGCGGGAGTTAAACATTCAGTACTTC. Residues: CASSPQRELNIQYF.

This chain joins TRBV4-2 and TRBJ2-3; 16 bases map to TRBD2. With 4 bases clipped from V and 3 bases from J, the junction kept 10 bases outside the gene matches. CDR3 length: 19 amino acids. Germline lookup yields CDR1 LGHNA and CDR2 YNFKEQ. The CDR3 region has the DNA TGTGCCAGCAGCCTACTGGGACTAGCGGGAGGGACCCGGACAGATACGCAGTATTTT. Amino acid sequence: CASSLLGLAGGTRTDTQYF.

This clone was counted a few times. The V gene is TRBV2, the J gene TRBJ1-5; D unclear. Trimming took 7 bases from V and 6 from J, leaving 16 bases between them. Germline lookup yields CDR1 SNHLY and CDR2 FYNNEI. This CDR3 contains 14 residues. The CDR3 sequence is CASTQYGEIQPQHF. The CDR3 bases are TGTGCCAGCACTCAATATGGGGAAATTCAGCCCCAGCATTTT.

The CDR3 is CAIRDQYEQFF. The CDR3 DNA is TGTGCCATCAGGGACCAGTATGAGCAGTTCTTC. This chain uses TRBV10-3 with TRBJ2-1; unclear D gene. Germline V gene data show CDR1 as ENHRY and CDR2 as SYGVKD. Trimming cost V 6 bases and J 8 bases, with 8 bases left between them. The CDR3 extends over 11 amino acids.